The entry that follows covers one T cell receptor (beta chain) sequence. These data belong to a study of T-cell reconstitution after alpha-beta-depleted transplantation in children. There are 20 residues in the CDR3. The J segment lost 0 bases and the V segment lost 6 bases, leaving 14 bases of the junction unmatched. Germline lookup yields CDR1 SNHLY and CDR2 FYNNEI. The authors prepared the TCRbeta library with unique molecular identifiers. TCRdb re-derived calls from the PCR reads in MiXCR, one entry per CDR3 protein. The data show around 800,000 distinct CDR3 sequences, approximately 15% seen once.

The TCR sequence derives from a male patient younger than 18 who had a stem cell transplant for acute lymphoblastic leukemia, so the T cells may come from the graft donor. V is TRBV2 and J is TRBJ2-1, with 13 bases that match TRBD2. The sample was PBMCs, mostly from graft donor cells, taken 360 days after TCRalphabeta/CD19-depleted stem cell transplant. The CDR3 DNA follows: TGTGCCAGCAGACCTACCCCAGGACTAGCGGGAGAGGGCTCCTACAATGAGCAGTTCTTC. Amino acids: CASRPTPGLAGEGSYNEQFF. Complete variable domain (other parts from reference TRBV2 and TRBJ2-1): EPEVTQTPSHQVTQMGQEVILRCVPISNHLYFYWYRQILGQKVEFLVSFYNNEISEKSEIFDDQFSVERPDGSNFTLKIRSTKLEDSAMYFCASRPTPGLAGEGSYNEQFFGPGTRLTVL.